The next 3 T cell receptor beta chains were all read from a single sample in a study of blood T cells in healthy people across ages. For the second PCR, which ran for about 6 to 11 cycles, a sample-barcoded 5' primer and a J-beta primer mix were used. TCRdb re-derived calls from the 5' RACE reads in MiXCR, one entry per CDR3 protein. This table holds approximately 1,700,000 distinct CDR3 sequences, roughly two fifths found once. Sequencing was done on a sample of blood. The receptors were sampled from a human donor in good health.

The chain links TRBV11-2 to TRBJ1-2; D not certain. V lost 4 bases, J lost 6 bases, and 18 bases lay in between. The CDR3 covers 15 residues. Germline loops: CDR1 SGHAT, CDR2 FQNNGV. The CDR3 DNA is TGTGCCAGCAGCTCCCTTTCGGCGGTCAATAATGGCTACACCTTC. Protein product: CASSSLSAVNNGYTF.

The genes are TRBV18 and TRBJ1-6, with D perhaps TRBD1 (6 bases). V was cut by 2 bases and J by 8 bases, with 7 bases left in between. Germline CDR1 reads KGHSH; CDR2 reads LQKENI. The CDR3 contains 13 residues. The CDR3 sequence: CASSPGGDSPLHF. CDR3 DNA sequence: TGTGCCAGCTCACCAGGGGGCGATTCACCCCTCCACTTT.

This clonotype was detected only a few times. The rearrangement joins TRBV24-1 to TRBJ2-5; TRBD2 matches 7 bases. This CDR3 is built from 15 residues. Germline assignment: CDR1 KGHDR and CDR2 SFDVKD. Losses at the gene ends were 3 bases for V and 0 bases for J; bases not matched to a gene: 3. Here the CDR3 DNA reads TGTGCCACCAGTGATCCGGGACTAAACCAAGAGACCCAGTACTTC. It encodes CATSDPGLNQETQYF.